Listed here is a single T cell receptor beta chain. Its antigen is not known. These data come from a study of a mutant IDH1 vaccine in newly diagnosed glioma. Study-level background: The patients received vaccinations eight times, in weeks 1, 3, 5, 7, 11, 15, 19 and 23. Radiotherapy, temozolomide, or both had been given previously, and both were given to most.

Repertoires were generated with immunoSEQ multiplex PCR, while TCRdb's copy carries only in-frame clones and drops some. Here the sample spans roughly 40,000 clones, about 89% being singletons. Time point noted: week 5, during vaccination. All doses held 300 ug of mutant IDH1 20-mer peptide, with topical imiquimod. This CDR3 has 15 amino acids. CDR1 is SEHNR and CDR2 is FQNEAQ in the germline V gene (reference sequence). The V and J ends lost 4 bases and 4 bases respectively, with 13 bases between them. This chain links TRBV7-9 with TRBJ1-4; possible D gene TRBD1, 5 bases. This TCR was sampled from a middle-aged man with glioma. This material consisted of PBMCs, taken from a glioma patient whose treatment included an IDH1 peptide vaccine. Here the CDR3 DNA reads TGTGCCAGCAGCTCAGAGGGGACGGTTAATGAAAAACTGTTTTTT. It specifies CASSSEGTVNEKLFF.